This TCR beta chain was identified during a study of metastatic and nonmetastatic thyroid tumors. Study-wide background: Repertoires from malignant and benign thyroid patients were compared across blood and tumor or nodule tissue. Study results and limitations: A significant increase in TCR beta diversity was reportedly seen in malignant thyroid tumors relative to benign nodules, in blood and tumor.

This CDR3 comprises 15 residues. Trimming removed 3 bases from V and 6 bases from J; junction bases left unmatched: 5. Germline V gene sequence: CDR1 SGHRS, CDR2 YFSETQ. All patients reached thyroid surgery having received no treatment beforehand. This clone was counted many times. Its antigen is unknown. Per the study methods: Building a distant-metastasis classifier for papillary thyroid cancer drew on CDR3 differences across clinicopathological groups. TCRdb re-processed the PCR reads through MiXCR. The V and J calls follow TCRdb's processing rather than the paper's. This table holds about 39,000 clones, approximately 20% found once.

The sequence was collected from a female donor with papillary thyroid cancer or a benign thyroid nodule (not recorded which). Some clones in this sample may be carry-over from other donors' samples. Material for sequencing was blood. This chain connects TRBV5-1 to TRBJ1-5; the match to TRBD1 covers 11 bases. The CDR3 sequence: CASSWTGGAGQPQHF. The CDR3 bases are TGCGCCAGCAGCTGGACAGGGGGCGCGGGTCAGCCCCAGCATTTT. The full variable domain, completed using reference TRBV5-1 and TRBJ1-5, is KAGVTQTPRYLIKTRGQQVTLSCSPISGHRSVSWYQQTPGQGLQFLFEYFSETQRNKGNFPGRFSGRQFSNSRSEMNVSTLELGDSALYLCASSWTGGAGQPQHFGDGTRLSIL.